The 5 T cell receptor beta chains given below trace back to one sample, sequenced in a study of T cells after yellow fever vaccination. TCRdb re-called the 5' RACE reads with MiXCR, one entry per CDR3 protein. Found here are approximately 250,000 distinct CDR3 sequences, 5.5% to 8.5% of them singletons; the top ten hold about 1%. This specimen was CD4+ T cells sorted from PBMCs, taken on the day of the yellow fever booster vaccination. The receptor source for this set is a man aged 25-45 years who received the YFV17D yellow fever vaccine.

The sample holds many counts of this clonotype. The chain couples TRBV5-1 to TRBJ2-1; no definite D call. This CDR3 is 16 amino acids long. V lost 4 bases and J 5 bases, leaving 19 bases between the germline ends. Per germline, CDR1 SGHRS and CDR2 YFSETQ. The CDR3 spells CASSKIAKSKDNEQFF. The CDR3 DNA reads TGCGCCAGCAGCAAGATAGCAAAGAGTAAAGACAATGAGCAGTTCTTC.

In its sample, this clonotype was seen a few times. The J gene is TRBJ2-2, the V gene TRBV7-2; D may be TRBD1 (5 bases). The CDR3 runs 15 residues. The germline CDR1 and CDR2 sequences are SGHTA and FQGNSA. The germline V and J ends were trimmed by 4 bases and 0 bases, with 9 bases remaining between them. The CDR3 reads CASSSRAPNTGELFF. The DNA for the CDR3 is TGTGCCAGCAGCTCCAGGGCCCCGAACACCGGGGAGCTGTTTTTT. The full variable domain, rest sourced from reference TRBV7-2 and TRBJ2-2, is GAGVSQSPSNKVTEKGKDVELRCDPISGHTALYWYRQSLGQGLEFLIYFQGNSAPDKSGLPSDRFSAERTGGSVSTLTIQRTQQEDSAVYLCASSSRAPNTGELFFGEGSRLTVL.

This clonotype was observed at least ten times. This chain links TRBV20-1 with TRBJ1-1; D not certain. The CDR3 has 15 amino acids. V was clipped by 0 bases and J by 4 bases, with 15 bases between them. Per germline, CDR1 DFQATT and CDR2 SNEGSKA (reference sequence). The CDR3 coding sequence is TGCAGTGCTAGAGATTTCCGGGGTGCGGGCACTGAAGCTTTCTTT. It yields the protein CSARDFRGAGTEAFF.

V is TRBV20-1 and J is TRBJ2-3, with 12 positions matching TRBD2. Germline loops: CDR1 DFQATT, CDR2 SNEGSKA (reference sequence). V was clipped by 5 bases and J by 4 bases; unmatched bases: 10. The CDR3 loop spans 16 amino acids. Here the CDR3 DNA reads TGCAGTGCTCCTCGGCTAGCGGGAGGGGGGGCAGATACGCAGTATTTT. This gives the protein CSAPRLAGGGADTQYF.

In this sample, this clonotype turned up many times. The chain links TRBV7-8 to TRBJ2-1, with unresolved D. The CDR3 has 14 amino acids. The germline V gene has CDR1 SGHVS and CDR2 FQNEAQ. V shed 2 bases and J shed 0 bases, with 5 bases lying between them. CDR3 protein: CASSLSSSYNEQFF. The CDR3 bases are TGTGCCAGCAGCTTAAGTAGCTCCTACAATGAGCAGTTCTTC.